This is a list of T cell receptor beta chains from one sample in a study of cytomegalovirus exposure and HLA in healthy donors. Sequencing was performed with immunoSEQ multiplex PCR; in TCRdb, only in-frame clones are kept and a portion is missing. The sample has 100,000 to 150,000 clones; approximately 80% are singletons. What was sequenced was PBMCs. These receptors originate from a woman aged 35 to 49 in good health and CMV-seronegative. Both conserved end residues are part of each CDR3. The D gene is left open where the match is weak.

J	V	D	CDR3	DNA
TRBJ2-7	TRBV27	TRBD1	CASSSRHRGSYEQYF	TGTGCCAGCAGTTCACGTCACAGGGGGTCTTACGAGCAGTACTTC
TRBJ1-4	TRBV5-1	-	CASSLVRNEKLFF	TGCGCCAGCAGCTTGGTGCGTAATGAAAAACTGTTTTTT
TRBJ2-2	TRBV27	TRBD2	CASSSGLAGGRNTGELFF	TGTGCCAGCAGTTCGGGACTAGCGGGGGGGCGAAACACCGGGGAGCTGTTTTTT
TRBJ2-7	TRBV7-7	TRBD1	CASSFSTGDSYEQYF	TGTGCTAGCAGCTTCAGTACAGGGGACTCCTACGAGCAGTACTTC
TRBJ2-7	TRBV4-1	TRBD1	CASSQGYGQGYEQYF	TGCGCCAGCAGCCAAGGATACGGACAGGGTTACGAGCAGTACTTC
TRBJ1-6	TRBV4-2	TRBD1	CASSHDRVVSPLHF	TGTGCCAGCAGCCACGACAGGGTAGTTTCACCCCTCCACTTT
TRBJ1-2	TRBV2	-	CASDPTGANYGYTF	TGTGCCAGCGACCCAACAGGAGCTAACTATGGCTACACCTTC
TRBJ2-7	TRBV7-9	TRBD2	CASSLSGGPSEQYF	TGTGCCAGCAGCCTGAGCGGGGGCCCCTCCGAGCAGTACTTC
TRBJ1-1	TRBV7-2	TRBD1	CASGDRVNTEAFF	TGTGCCAGCGGAGACAGGGTGAACACTGAAGCTTTCTTT
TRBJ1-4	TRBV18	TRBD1	CASSPGTGDEKLFF	TGTGCCAGCTCACCCGGGACAGGGGATGAAAAACTGTTTTTT
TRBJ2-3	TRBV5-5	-	CASSSRPSTDTQYF	TGTGCCAGCAGCAGCAGGCCAAGCACAGATACGCAGTATTTT
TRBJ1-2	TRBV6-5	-	CASIKTGTNYGYTF	TGTGCCAGCATAAAAACAGGGACCAACTATGGCTACACCTTC
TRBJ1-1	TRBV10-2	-	CASRGAGDTEAFF	TGCGCCAGCAGGGGGGCTGGGGACACTGAAGCTTTCTTT
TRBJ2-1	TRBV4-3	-	CASSQRLDNEQFF	TGCGCCAGCAGCCAAAGACTCGACAATGAGCAGTTCTTC